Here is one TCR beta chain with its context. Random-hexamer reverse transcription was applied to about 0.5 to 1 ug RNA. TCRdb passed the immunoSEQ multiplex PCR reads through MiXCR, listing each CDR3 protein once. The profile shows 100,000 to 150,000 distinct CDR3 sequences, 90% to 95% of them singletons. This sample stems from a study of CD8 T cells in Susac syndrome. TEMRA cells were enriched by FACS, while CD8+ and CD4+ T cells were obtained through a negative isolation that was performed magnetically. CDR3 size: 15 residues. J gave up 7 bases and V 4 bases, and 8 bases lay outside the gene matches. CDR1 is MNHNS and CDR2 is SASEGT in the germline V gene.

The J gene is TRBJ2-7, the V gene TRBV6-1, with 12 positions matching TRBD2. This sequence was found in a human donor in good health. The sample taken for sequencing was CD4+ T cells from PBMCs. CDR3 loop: CASSALAGGPDEQYF. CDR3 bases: TGTGCCAGCAGTGCTCTAGCGGGAGGGCCGGATGAGCAGTACTTC.